Each of the 21 T cell receptor beta chains below was sequenced from the same sample in a study of regulatory T cells in long-lasting Graves disease. CDR3-region Arm-PCR and iRepertoire HTBI primers produced the TCR beta libraries. TCRdb used MiXCR to reprocess the multiplex PCR reads, holding one entry per CDR3 protein. The sample has roughly 530,000 distinct CDR3 sequences; about 15% are singletons. This sample's time point: newly diagnosed GD, antithyroid drugs for less than 3 months. After RNA was extracted from PBMCs, the TCR library was made from it. Another study also made use of these data, one on T cells in Graves' hyperthyroidism and ophthalmopathy.

Sequencing was performed on peripheral blood mononuclear cells (PBMCs), taken at new diagnosis, from a patient treated with antithyroid drugs. These receptors were taken from a woman aged 35-60 years with Graves disease.

This clonotype was observed a handful of times. This chain links TRBV19 with TRBJ1-5; D might be TRBD1 (5 bases). Per the germline V gene, CDR1 is LNHDA and CDR2 is SQIVND (reference sequence). Trimming cost V 6 bases and J 5 bases, with 23 bases left between them. The CDR3 sequence is 17 residues long. CDR3 residues: CASRLHSGTVLYQPQHF. CDR3 coding DNA: TGTGCCAGTAGGCTACACTCCGGGACCGTTCTTTATCAGCCCCAGCATTTT. Complete variable domain (other parts from reference TRBV19 and TRBJ1-5): DGGITQSPKYLFRKEGQNVTLSCEQNLNHDAMYWYRQDPGQGLRLIYYSQIVNDFQKGDIAEGYSVSREKKESFPLTVTSAQKNPTAFYLCASRLHSGTVLYQPQHFGDGTRLSIL.

This clonotype was counted ten times or more. V is TRBV18 and J is TRBJ2-5; D is possibly TRBD2 (6 bases). This CDR3 region has 15 residues. In germline, CDR1 is KGHSH, CDR2 LQKENI. The germline V and J ends were trimmed by 1 base and 4 bases, with 13 bases remaining between them. CDR3 amino acids: CASSPRNLGGETQYF. As DNA, the CDR3 is TGTGCCAGCTCACCACGGAACCTGGGGGGAGAGACCCAGTACTTC.

This clonotype was recorded at least ten times. The rearrangement uses TRBV7-2 and TRBJ1-5, with D uncertain. Trimming pared 2 bases from V and 7 bases from J, leaving 9 bases between. The germline CDR1 and CDR2 sequences are SGHTA and FQGNSA. This CDR3 has 13 residues. Here the CDR3 reads CASSLLGGQPQHF. CDR3 coding DNA: TGTGCCAGCAGCTTATTAGGTGGACAGCCCCAGCATTTT.

This clonotype was recorded at least ten times. The J gene is TRBJ2-2, the V gene TRBV7-3; 8 positions match TRBD2. Germline loops: CDR1 SGHTA, CDR2 FQGTGA. The length of the CDR3 is 15 residues. Trimming cost V 5 bases and J 5 bases; bases outside gene matches: 7. This CDR3 reads CASSPGTSRTGELFF. The CDR3 DNA sequence: TGTGCCAGCAGCCCCGGGACTAGTAGGACCGGGGAGCTGTTTTTT.

This chain connects TRBV9 to TRBJ2-5; 9 nucleotides align to TRBD2. Germline-derived CDR1 and CDR2 are SGDLS and YYNGEE. This CDR3 is 15 amino acids long. The V segment lost 0 bases and the J segment 2 bases; nucleotides outside the gene matches: 2. CDR3 coding DNA: TGTGCCAGCAGCGTAGAGGCGGGGGGGCAAGAGACCCAGTACTTC. Protein product: CASSVEAGGQETQYF. Full variable domain (missing parts from reference TRBV9 and TRBJ2-5): DSGVTQTPKHLITATGQRVTLRCSPRSGDLSVYWYQQSLDQGLQFLIQYYNGEERAKGNILERFSAQQFPDLHSELNLSSLELGDSALYFCASSVEAGGQETQYFGPGTRLLVL.

This clonotype was seen only a few times. V gene TRBV25-1 combines with J gene TRBJ1-6; D is unresolved. V lost 6 bases to trimming and J lost 5 bases, with 14 bases between them. Germline CDR1 reads MGHDK; CDR2 reads SYGVNS. There are 15 residues in the CDR3. Written as DNA, the CDR3 is TGTGCCAGCAGACAAACGGGTAGTGATAATTCACCCCTCCACTTT. Protein sequence: CASRQTGSDNSPLHF.

The table lists this clonotype with many counts. This sequence joins TRBV11-2 and TRBJ1-4; a possible D gene is TRBD1 (5 bases). V lost 3 bases to trimming and J lost 8 bases, with 13 bases between them. Germline V gene sequence: CDR1 SGHAT, CDR2 FQNNGV. CDR3 size: 14 residues. The CDR3 nucleotides read TGTGCCAGCAGCTTCGGGGCGGGTGGCGAAAAACTGTTTTTT. Residues: CASSFGAGGEKLFF.

A remark on this clonotype: A far bigger clonotype differs at one base, so this is likely a read error. The chain combines TRBV6-1 with TRBJ1-5, with D perhaps TRBD1 (5 bases). Germline V CDR1 and CDR2: MNHNS, SASEGT. This CDR3 contains 16 residues. V was shortened by 3 bases and J by 2 bases, with 14 bases between the two germline ends. CDR3 region: CASSESGGEGNQPQHF. The CDR3 nucleotides are TGTGCCAGCAGTGAGTCGGGAGGGGAGGGCAATCAGCCCCAGCATTTT.

This clonotype was picked up many times. The chain combines TRBV6-1 with TRBJ1-6; D remains ambiguous. CDR1 and CDR2 from the germline V gene are MNHNS and SASEGT. The V gene lost 7 bases and the J gene lost 0 bases, with 7 bases spanning the gap. The CDR3 runs to 14 residues. CDR3 in amino acids: CASTQSSYNSPLHF. The CDR3 DNA reads TGTGCCAGCACTCAGAGCTCCTATAATTCACCCCTCCACTTT.

Ten or more counts support this clonotype. The V and J genes are TRBV6-2 or TRBV6-3 and TRBJ2-4; 8 positions match TRBD1. Losses at the gene ends were 5 bases for V and 7 bases for J; bases not matched to a gene: 10. The CDR3 loop spans 15 amino acids. Per germline, CDR1 MNHEY and CDR2 SVGEGT. DNA of the CDR3: TGTGCCAGCAGTCCACAGGACAGGGAGTATAACATTCAGTACTTC. Residues: CASSPQDREYNIQYF.

Remarks on this clonotype: One junction end does not reproduce the germline sequence, and a read error may be involved. The chain combines TRBV27 with TRBJ1-1; D is undetermined. CDR3 size: 13 residues. Germline loops: CDR1 MNHEY, CDR2 SMNVEV (reference sequence). The CDR3 DNA follows: TGTGCCAGCGGTTTATCCAGAGGCACTGAAGCTTTCTTT. Its translation is CASGLSRGTEAFF.

This clonotype was detected ten times or more. The rearrangement joins TRBV7-8 to TRBJ2-7, with a tentative D call TRBD1 (6 bases). CDR1 is SGHVS, CDR2 FQNEAQ, per germline. This CDR3 has 11 residues. The ends were cut back, 5 bases at V and 11 bases at J, with 13 bases in the middle. DNA for the CDR3: TGTGCCAGCAGCCCGGACAGAACTAAGTACTTC. Translating it yields CASSPDRTKYF.

This clonotype is judged medium-sized. This chain's CDR3 is CASSSETEAFF. The CDR3 DNA reads as TGTGCCAGCAGTTCCGAGACTGAAGCTTTCTTT. J is TRBJ1-1 and V is TRBV28; no clear D gene. V gave up 4 bases and J gave up 5 bases, with 5 bases separating them. This CDR3 region has 11 residues. Germline CDR1 MDHEN, CDR2 SYDVKM.

The table lists this clonotype with a few counts. The genes are TRBV28 and TRBJ1-6, with TRBD1 matching over 7 bases. The CDR3 loop spans 14 amino acids. V gave up 5 bases and J gave up 8 bases; unmatched junction bases: 6. The V gene's germline CDR1 is MDHEN and CDR2 SYDVKM. This CDR3 is CASSITGEDSPLHF. The CDR3 nucleotides are TGTGCCAGCAGTATCACAGGGGAAGATTCACCCCTCCACTTT.

Concerning this clonotype itself: At one end, the junction sequence differs from germline, possibly due to a read error. The chain recombines TRBV10-1 with TRBJ1-1; weak D call: TRBD1 (6 bases). Germline assignment: CDR1 WNHNN and CDR2 SYGVQD (reference sequence). The CDR3 totals 13 residues. CDR3 sequence (DNA): TGCGCCAGCAGCTCAACAGGGAGGACTGAAGCCTTCTTT. Encoded protein: CASSSTGRTEAFF.

There are many counts of this clonotype. V is TRBV30 and J is TRBJ1-5; no reliable D call. This CDR3 comprises 12 residues. CDR1 and CDR2 from the germline V gene are GTSNPN and SVGIG (reference sequence). Trimming stripped 1 base from V and 6 bases from J, with 7 bases between. The CDR3 region has the DNA TGTGCCTGGAGTGCCCTCGGTCAGCCCCAGCATTTT. Translating it yields CAWSALGQPQHF.

V gene TRBV2 combines with J gene TRBJ2-7, with TRBD1 matching 7 bases. The CDR3 contains 14 residues. V shed 6 bases, J shed 2 bases, and the junction held 7 bases outside the gene matches. Germline V CDR1 and CDR2: SNHLY, FYNNEI. CDR3 amino acids: CASRETGTTYEQYF. In DNA, the CDR3 is TGTGCCAGCAGGGAGACAGGGACCACCTACGAGCAGTACTTC.

This clonotype was detected many times. The CDR3 region is CASSPPGGIAEAFF. The CDR3 nucleotides read TGTGCCAGCTCACCACCAGGGGGCATCGCTGAAGCTTTCTTT. The V call is TRBV18, the J call TRBJ1-1; TRBD1 agrees at 7 bases. The CDR3 consists of 14 residues. Trimming cost V 0 bases and J 6 bases; bases outside gene matches: 4. CDR1 is KGHSH and CDR2 is LQKENI in the germline V gene.

There are many counts of this clonotype. The chain carries TRBV2 and TRBJ1-5; 8 nucleotides line up with TRBD1. Trimming removed 3 bases from V and 3 bases from J; junction bases left unmatched: 4. Per the germline V gene, CDR1 is SNHLY and CDR2 is FYNNEI. The CDR3 extends over 15 amino acids. This CDR3 is CASSDRTGFNQPQHF. As DNA, the CDR3 is TGTGCCAGCAGTGACAGGACAGGGTTCAATCAGCCCCAGCATTTT.

This chain connects TRBV30 to TRBJ2-7; D ambiguous. Trimming cost V 1 base and J 3 bases, with 4 bases left between them. The CDR3 sequence is 11 residues long. The V gene's germline CDR1 is GTSNPN and CDR2 SVGIG (reference sequence). The CDR3 here is CAWSANYEQYF. In DNA form, the CDR3 reads TGTGCCTGGAGTGCGAACTACGAGCAGTACTTC.

The rearrangement joins TRBV5-1 to TRBJ1-1; D is uncertain. From germline, CDR1 is SGHRS and CDR2 YFSETQ. The V gene lost 0 bases and the J gene lost 2 bases, with 11 bases spanning the gap. CDR3 length: 15 amino acids. As DNA, the CDR3 is TGCGCCAGCAGCTTGGGGGAAGCACGAAACACTGAAGCTTTCTTT. Its protein product is CASSLGEARNTEAFF.